The TCR beta chain described here comes from a study of regulatory T cells in long-lasting Graves disease (dated by TCRdb to 2020 to 2022). The study in broad terms: Persistent Graves' disease was defined as antithyroid drug treatment for over 5 years with persistently positive TSH receptor autoantibodies. Patients with persistent Graves' disease were compared with patients with newly diagnosed Graves' disease using TCR sequencing and RNA sequencing of peripheral blood. The study took place in China and was registered as a clinical trial. A total of around 35 samples were covered by TCR sequencing, comprising some 13 persistent and some 20 newly diagnosed Graves' disease patients. Antithyroid drugs had been taken for approximately 9.7 years on average by persistent Graves' disease patients in the clinical cohort.

The CDR3 starts with the cysteine, ends with the phenylalanine, and has 13 residues. The CDR3 DNA has 39 bases and is translated from base 1. Cut back by 1 base and 12 bases, the V and J ends lie 15 bases apart. As encoded in the germline V gene, CDR1 is MNHNS while CDR2 is SASEGT. The label giving this sample's time point can be read as: persistent/refractory GD, antithyroid drugs over 5 years with positive TRAb. RNA was extracted from PBMCs in TRIzol for both TCR sequencing and RNA sequencing. Graves' disease was diagnosed according to American Thyroid Association guidelines. Recruitment of patients was carried out at an endocrinology department in Xi'an, China. Each patient gave about 8.1 milliliters of peripheral blood, collected in an EDTA anticoagulant tube. PBMCs were isolated by Ficoll Paque Plus density gradient separation without further T cell sorting. An Agilent 2100 Bioanalyzer and agarose gel were used to check RNA quality, and a NanoDrop 2000 was used to measure RNA concentration.

This clonotype came up many times. It has no known antigen specificity. No base quality information exists; no much larger clone differs at one position. The method was multiplex PCR. Sequencing was performed on an Illumina HiSeq 4000. CDR3 regions were amplified by Arm-PCR with iRepertoire HTBI primers to construct TCR beta libraries. Gel purification was performed on PCR products prior to sequencing. On the authors' methods: Gene usage analysis of CDR3 amino acid clonotypes relied on the approximately 62 TRBV and fewer than 15 TRBJ segments identified across samples. COPE and FqMerger were used to merge filtered high-quality paired reads into contigs. Contigs were aligned with BLAST to IMGT TRBV, TRBD and TRBJ reference genes, and CDR3 was defined per IMGT. Any clonotype with a frequency above 0.1% was counted as a highly expanded clone. Shannon entropy served as the measure of repertoire diversity, while the Gini coefficient captured V-J evenness. A clonotype found in more than one individual was treated as public. TCRdb's own reprocessing of the public reads used fastp at Q25 and MiXCR and kept productive beta chains. Identical CDR3 protein sequences are pooled into one entry, listed with their most common genes and DNA. For this entry, the V and J calls and clone size follow TCRdb and not the study's own pipeline. This sample has about 400,000 distinct CDR3 sequences in its table, and roughly 20% of those were observed once. Of the sample, less than 25% is held by the ten largest clones.

Broader findings and caveats from the paper: Persistent disease showed preferential use of TRBV28, TRBJ1-2 and TRBJ2-5, whereas newly diagnosed disease favored TRBV20-1 and TRBJ2-1. Compared with newly diagnosed patients, persistent Graves' disease patients had lower TCR Shannon entropy and fewer highly expanded clones, which suggests clonal expansion. More public clonotypes were shared among persistent patients (under 3,000) than among newly diagnosed patients (966). Peripheral blood alone was examined, since thyroid tissue, which constituted the primary lesion, could not be accessed. Sequencing and analysis were restricted to the TCR beta chain. The small sample size was acknowledged by the authors as a limitation that may reduce accuracy.

The receptor's source is a female donor with Graves disease. The sequencing here drew on peripheral blood mononuclear cells (PBMCs), taken when the disease was refractory, from a patient treated with antithyroid drugs. The chain employs TRBV6-1 and TRBJ1-1; TRBD1 might be the D gene, on 6 matching bases. The base sequence is TGTGCCAGCAGTGAAGTGGGGGGGGCTGTGACTTTCTTT. Its translation reads: CASSEVGGAVTFF.